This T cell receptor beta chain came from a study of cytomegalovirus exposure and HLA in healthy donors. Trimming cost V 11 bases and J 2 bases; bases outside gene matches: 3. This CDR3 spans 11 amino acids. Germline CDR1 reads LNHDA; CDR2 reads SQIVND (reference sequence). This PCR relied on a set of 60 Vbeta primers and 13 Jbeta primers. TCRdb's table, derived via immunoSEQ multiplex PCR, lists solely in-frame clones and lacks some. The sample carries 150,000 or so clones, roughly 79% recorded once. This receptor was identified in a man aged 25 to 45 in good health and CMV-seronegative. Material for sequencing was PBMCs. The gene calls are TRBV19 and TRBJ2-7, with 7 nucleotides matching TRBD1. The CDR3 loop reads CAVRGPYEQYF. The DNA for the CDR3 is TGTGCCGTAAGGGGGCCCTACGAGCAGTACTTC.